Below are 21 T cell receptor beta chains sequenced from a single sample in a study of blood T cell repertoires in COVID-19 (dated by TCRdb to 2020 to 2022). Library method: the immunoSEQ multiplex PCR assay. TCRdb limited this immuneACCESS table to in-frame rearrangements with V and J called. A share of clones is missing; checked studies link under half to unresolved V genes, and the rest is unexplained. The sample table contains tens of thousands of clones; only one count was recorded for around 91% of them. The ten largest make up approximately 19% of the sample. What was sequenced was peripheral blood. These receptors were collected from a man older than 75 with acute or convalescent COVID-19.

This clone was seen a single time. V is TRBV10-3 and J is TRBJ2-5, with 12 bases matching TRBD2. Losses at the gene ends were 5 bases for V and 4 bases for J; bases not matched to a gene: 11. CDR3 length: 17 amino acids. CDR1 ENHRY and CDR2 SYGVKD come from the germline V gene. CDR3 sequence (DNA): TGTGCCATCAGTCCGGGCAGGACTAGCGGGGAACGAGAGACCCAGTACTTC. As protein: CAISPGRTSGERETQYF.

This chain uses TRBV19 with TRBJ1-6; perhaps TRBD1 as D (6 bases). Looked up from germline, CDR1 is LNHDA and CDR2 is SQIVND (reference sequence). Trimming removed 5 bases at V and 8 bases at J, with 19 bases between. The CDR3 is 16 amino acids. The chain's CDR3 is CASSLSTGGGDSPLHF. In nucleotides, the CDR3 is TGTGCCAGTAGTTTGTCGACAGGCGGAGGAGATTCACCCCTCCACTTT.

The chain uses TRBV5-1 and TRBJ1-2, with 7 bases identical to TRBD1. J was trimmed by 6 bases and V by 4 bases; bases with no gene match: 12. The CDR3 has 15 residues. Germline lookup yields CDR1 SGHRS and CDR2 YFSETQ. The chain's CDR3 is CASSLSGTAFDGYTF. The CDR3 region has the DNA TGCGCCAGCAGCCTATCTGGGACAGCCTTCGATGGCTACACCTTC.

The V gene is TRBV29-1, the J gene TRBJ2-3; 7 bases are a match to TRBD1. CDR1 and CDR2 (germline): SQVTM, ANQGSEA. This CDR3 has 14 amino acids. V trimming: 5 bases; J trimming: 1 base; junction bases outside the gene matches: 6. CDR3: CSVTPGQRTDTQYF. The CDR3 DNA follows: TGCAGCGTTACGCCGGGACAGCGCACAGATACGCAGTATTTT.

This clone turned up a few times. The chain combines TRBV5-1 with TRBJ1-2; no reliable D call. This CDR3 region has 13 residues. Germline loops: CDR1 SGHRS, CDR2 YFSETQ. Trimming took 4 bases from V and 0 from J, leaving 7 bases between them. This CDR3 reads CASSEGPNYGYTF. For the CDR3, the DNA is TGCGCCAGCAGCGAGGGCCCTAACTATGGCTACACCTTC.

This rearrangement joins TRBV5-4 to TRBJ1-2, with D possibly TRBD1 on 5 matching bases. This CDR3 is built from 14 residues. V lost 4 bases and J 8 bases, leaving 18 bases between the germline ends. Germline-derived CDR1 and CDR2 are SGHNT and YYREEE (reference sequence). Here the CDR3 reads CASSGGDGPWGYTF. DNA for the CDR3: TGTGCCAGCAGCGGGGGGGACGGACCCTGGGGCTACACCTTC.

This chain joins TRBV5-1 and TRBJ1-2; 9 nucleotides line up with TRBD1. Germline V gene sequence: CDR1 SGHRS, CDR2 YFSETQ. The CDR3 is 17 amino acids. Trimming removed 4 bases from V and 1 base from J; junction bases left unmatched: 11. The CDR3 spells CASSPASSGQGNYGYTF. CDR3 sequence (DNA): TGCGCCAGCAGCCCCGCTTCCTCGGGACAGGGTAACTATGGCTACACCTTC.

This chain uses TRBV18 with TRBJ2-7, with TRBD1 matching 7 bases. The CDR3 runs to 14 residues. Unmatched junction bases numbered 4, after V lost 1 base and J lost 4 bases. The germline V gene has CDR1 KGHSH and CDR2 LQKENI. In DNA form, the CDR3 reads TGTGCCAGCTCACCACAGGGGGCGGCTTACGAGCAGTACTTC. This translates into CASSPQGAAYEQYF.

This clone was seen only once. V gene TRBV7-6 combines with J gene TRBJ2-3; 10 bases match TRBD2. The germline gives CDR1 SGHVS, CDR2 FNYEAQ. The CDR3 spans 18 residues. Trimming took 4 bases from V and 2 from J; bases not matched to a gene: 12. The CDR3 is CASSSPERGGRVTDTQYF. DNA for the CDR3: TGTGCCAGCAGCTCCCCGGAGCGGGGGGGCCGGGTCACAGATACGCAGTATTTT.

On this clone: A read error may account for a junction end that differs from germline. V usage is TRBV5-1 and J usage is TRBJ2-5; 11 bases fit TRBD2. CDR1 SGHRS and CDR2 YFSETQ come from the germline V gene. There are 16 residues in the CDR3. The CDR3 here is CARSWGPSGGQETQYF. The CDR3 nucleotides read TGCGCCCGCAGCTGGGGGCCTAGCGGGGGGCAAGAGACCCAGTACTTC.

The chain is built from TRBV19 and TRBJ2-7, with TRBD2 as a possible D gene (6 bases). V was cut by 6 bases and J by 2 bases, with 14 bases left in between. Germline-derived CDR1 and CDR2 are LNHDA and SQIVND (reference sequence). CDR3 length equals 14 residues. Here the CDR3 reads CASRSGTGAYEQYF. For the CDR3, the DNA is TGTGCCAGTAGATCCGGGACTGGGGCCTACGAGCAGTACTTC.

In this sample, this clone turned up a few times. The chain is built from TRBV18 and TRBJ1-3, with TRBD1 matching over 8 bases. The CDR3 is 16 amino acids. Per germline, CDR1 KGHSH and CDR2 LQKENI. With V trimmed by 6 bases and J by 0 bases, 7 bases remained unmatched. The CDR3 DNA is TGTGCCAGCTCTAAGGACAGGGTGAGCTCTGGAAACACCATATATTTT. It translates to CASSKDRVSSGNTIYF.

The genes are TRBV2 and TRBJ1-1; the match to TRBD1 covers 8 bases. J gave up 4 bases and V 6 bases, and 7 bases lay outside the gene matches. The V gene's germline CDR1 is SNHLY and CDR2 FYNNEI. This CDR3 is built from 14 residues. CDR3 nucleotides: TGTGCCAGCAGAGCTGACAGGGGTCGCACTGAAGCTTTCTTT. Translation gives CASRADRGRTEAFF.

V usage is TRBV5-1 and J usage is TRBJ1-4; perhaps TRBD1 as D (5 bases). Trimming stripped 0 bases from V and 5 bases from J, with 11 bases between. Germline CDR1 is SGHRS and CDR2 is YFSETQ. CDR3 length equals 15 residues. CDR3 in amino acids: CASSLGTTLNEKLFF. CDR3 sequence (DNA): TGCGCCAGCAGCTTGGGGACAACTTTGAATGAAAAACTGTTTTTT.

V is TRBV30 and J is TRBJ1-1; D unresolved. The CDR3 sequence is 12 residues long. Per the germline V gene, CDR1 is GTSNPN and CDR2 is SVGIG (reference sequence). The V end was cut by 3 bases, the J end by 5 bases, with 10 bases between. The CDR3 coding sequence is TGTGCCTGGAGCCCCAGTGAAACTGAAGCTTTCTTT. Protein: CAWSPSETEAFF. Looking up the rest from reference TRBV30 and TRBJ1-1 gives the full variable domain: SQTIHQWPATLVQPVGSPLSLECTVEGTSNPNLYWYRQAAGRGLQLLFYSVGIGQISSEVPQNLSASRPQDRQFILSSKKLLLSDSGFYLCAWSPSETEAFFGQGTRLTVV.

CDR3: CASSSVLAGGETQYF. The CDR3 bases are TGTGCCAGCAGTTCTGTACTAGCGGGGGGGGAGACCCAGTACTTC. This rearrangement joins TRBV6-5 to TRBJ2-5, with 13 bases fitting TRBD2. Per germline, CDR1 MNHEY and CDR2 SVGAGI. The CDR3 runs to 15 residues. V gave up 4 bases and J gave up 5 bases; unmatched junction bases: 4.

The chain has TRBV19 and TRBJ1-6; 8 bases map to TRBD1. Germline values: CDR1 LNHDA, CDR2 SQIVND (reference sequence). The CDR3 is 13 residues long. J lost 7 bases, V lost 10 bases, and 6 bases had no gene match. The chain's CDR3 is CATADRGNSPLHF. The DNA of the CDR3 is TGTGCCACCGCTGACAGGGGAAATTCACCCCTCCACTTT.

The CDR3 region is CASSGKGRDTLPKNIQYF. In DNA, the CDR3 is TGTGCCAGCAGCGGAAAGGGCCGGGACACCCTTCCCAAAAACATTCAGTACTTC. The genes are TRBV4-2 and TRBJ2-4; possible D gene TRBD1, 6 bases. Trimming stripped 5 bases from V and 2 bases from J, with 22 bases between. Germline values: CDR1 LGHNA, CDR2 YNFKEQ. The CDR3 runs to 18 residues.

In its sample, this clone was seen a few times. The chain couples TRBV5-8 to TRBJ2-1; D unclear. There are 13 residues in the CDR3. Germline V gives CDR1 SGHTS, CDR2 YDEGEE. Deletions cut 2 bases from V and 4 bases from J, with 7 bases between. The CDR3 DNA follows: TGTGCCAGCAGCTTATTTAATTACAATGAGCAGTTCTTC. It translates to CASSLFNYNEQFF. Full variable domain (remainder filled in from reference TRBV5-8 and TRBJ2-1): EAGVTQSPTHLIKTRGQQATLRCSPISGHTSVYWYQQALGLGLQFLLWYDEGEERNRGNFPPRFSGRQFPNYSSELNVNALELEDSALYLCASSLFNYNEQFFGPGTRLTVL.

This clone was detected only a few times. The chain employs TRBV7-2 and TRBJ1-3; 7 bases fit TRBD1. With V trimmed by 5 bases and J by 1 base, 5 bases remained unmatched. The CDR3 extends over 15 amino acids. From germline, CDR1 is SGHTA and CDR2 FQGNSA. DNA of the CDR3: TGTGCCAGCAGCCCACAGACAGGGTCTGGAAACACCATATATTTT. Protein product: CASSPQTGSGNTIYF. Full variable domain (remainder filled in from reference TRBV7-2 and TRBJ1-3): GAGVSQSPSNKVTEKGKDVELRCDPISGHTALYWYRQSLGQGLEFLIYFQGNSAPDKSGLPSDRFSAERTGGSVSTLTIQRTQQEDSAVYLCASSPQTGSGNTIYFGEGSWLTVV.

Here the CDR3 reads CVRSLWQDLYYGYTF. The CDR3, as DNA: TGTGTCAGAAGCTTATGGCAAGATCTCTACTATGGCTACACCTTC. V is TRBV7-5 and J is TRBJ1-2; TRBD1 is the table's D call and was not checked against the DNA. TRBV7-5 is a pseudogene. The CDR3 is 15 residues long.